The 23 T cell receptor beta chains below were found in one sample sequenced in a study of post-analysis software for immune sequencing data (dated by TCRdb to between 2014 and 2017). The investigation overall reported the following: Four to six TRBV segments, including TRBV5-6, TRBV5-1 and TRBV20-1, were significantly more frequent in patients than controls.

The library was produced with PCR. TCRdb records Illumina HiSeq 2500 as the sequencer. To reduce PCR and sequencing biases, unique molecular identifiers were incorporated into the TCR beta cDNA libraries. The public reads were run again by TCRdb, first through fastp at Q25 and then through MiXCR, and only productive beta chains were kept. Under each unique CDR3 protein, matching rows form one entry showing the most common genes and DNA. Within this sample are about half a million distinct CDR3 sequences, with around a third of them counted one time only. The top ten clonotypes cover less than 6% of the sample. These TCRs' antigens remain unknown. The sequencing input was blood. The source of these receptors is a girl under 18 with multiple sclerosis.

This clonotype was seen only a few times. CDR3: CASSYSRDYEQYF. DNA of the CDR3: TGTGCCAGCAGTTACTCCCGGGACTACGAGCAGTACTTC. The chain couples TRBV6-5 to TRBJ2-7, with D tentatively TRBD2 (5 bases). This CDR3 is built from 13 residues. V shed 0 bases and J shed 3 bases, with 6 bases lying between them. Germline V gives CDR1 MNHEY, CDR2 SVGAGI.

The V and J genes are TRBV20-1 and TRBJ2-5, with TRBD2 identical over 7 bases. V was pared by 3 bases and J by 2 bases, with 6 bases of the junction left unmatched. CDR3 length equals 14 residues. Germline V CDR1 and CDR2: DFQATT, SNEGSKA (reference sequence). The CDR3 protein is CSASRAGRQETQYF. Here the CDR3 DNA reads TGCAGTGCTAGCCGAGCGGGGAGGCAAGAGACCCAGTACTTC.

A note on this clonotype: This is likely a read error, given that the CDR3 carries no conserved phenylalanine or tryptophan at its end. V usage is TRBV7-9 and J usage is TRBJ1-2, with a possible D match to TRBD1 (5 bases). V gave up 4 bases and J gave up 2 bases, with 17 bases separating them. This CDR3 has 16 residues. Germline V gene sequence: CDR1 SEHNR, CDR2 FQNEAQ (reference sequence). The CDR3 spells CASSSGTDIRNYGYTS. CDR3 nucleotide sequence: TGTGCCAGCAGCTCGGGGACCGACATCAGGAACTATGGCTACACCTCC.

V is TRBV12-5 and J is TRBJ2-1; 8 nucleotides match TRBD2. CDR1 and CDR2 from the germline V gene are LGHNT and FRNRAP. V was clipped by 0 bases and J by 10 bases; unmatched bases: 11. The CDR3 is 16 amino acids. Written as DNA, the CDR3 is TGTGCTAGTGGTTTGGTAAAAGCGGGGGCCGCTCAAGAGCAGTTCTTC. This encodes CASGLVKAGAAQEQFF.

The chain recombines TRBV29-1 with TRBJ2-2, with 7 positions matching TRBD1. V lost 6 bases and J lost 2; bases outside the gene matches: 6. Looked up from germline, CDR1 is SQVTM and CDR2 is ANQGSEA. The CDR3 is made up of 14 amino acids. The CDR3 nucleotides read TGCAGCGTGGCAGGGGGTGGTAACACCGGGGAGCTGTTTTTT. It codes for CSVAGGGNTGELFF.

The V gene is TRBV10-3, the J gene TRBJ2-1; 9 bases match TRBD2. J lost 0 bases, V lost 9 bases, and 18 bases had no gene match. From germline, CDR1 is ENHRY and CDR2 SYGVKD. The CDR3 contains 19 residues. In DNA, the CDR3 is TGTGCCATTTCATCACCGGCACTAGCGGGTCTTAGCTCCTACAATGAGCAGTTCTTC. Amino acids: CAISSPALAGLSSYNEQFF.

The chain joins TRBV12-3 or TRBV12-4 to TRBJ1-2, with a possible D match to TRBD1 (5 bases). The germline V and J ends were trimmed by 5 bases and 5 bases, with 18 bases remaining between them. The CDR3 totals 15 residues. The CDR3: CASSPQVGVWYGYTF. DNA of the CDR3: TGTGCCAGCAGTCCCCAAGTAGGGGTCTGGTATGGCTACACCTTC.

This clonotype was seen many times. V usage is TRBV7-3 and J usage is TRBJ2-1; TRBD2 aligns across 9 bases. Germline V gives CDR1 SGHTA, CDR2 FQGTGA. V shed 5 bases, J shed 4 bases, and the junction held 6 bases outside the gene matches. The CDR3 runs to 15 residues. CDR3 bases: TGTGCCAGCAGCGTCCTGGCGGGGGGGTACAATGAGCAGTTCTTC. It specifies CASSVLAGGYNEQFF.

This chain connects TRBV20-1 to TRBJ2-6; tentative D call: TRBD2 (6 bases). V lost 3 bases to trimming and J lost 2 bases, with 8 bases between them. From germline, CDR1 is DFQATT and CDR2 SNEGSKA (reference sequence). The CDR3 runs 14 residues. Here the CDR3 DNA reads TGCAGTGCTAGTACGGGGGCTGGGGCCAACGTCCTGACTTTC. This sequence encodes CSASTGAGANVLTF.

The chain recombines TRBV9 with TRBJ2-5, with D possibly being TRBD2 (7 bases). Germline V gene data show CDR1 as SGDLS and CDR2 as YYNGEE. V lost 2 bases and J 1 base, leaving 15 bases between the germline ends. CDR3 length equals 16 residues. Written as DNA, the CDR3 is TGTGCCAGCAGCGTGGCTCCGGGGGGCCTCCAAGAGACCCAGTACTTC. It codes for CASSVAPGGLQETQYF.

A note on this clonotype: A single base separates this from a much larger clone, so it may be a read error. This chain links TRBV10-3 with TRBJ1-5; no clear D. CDR3 length equals 12 residues. Germline CDR1 reads ENHRY; CDR2 reads SYGVKD. The V and J ends lost 0 bases and 5 bases respectively, with 2 bases between them. In DNA, the CDR3 is TGTGCCATCAGTGAGTCGTATCAGCCCCAGCATTTT. It is translated as CAISESYQPQHF.

The chain carries TRBV6-2 or TRBV6-3 and TRBJ2-1, with D possibly TRBD1 on 5 matching bases. The germline V gene encodes CDR1 MNHEY and CDR2 SVGEGT. The V gene lost 6 bases and the J gene lost 8 bases, with 11 bases spanning the gap. The CDR3 has 12 residues. DNA of the CDR3: TGTGCCAGCAGCCTACAGGCCTATGAGCAGTTCTTC. Protein: CASSLQAYEQFF.

The chain uses TRBV10-3 and TRBJ2-1; D might be TRBD1 or TRBD2, each matching 6 bases. This CDR3 region has 13 residues. CDR1 is ENHRY, CDR2 SYGVKD, per germline. V was pared by 11 bases and J by 2 bases, with 13 bases between. The CDR3 protein is CAARGTTYNEQFF. The DNA of the CDR3 is TGTGCCGCTCGGGGGACAACCTACAATGAGCAGTTCTTC.

This clonotype was seen a handful of times. The chain employs TRBV5-1 and TRBJ1-6, with D perhaps TRBD1 (5 bases). With 7 bases removed from V and 8 bases from J, the gap between germline ends came to 19 bases. The CDR3 has 15 amino acids. Germline V lookup: CDR1 SGHRS, CDR2 YFSETQ. DNA for the CDR3: TGCGCCAGCGCCGGGCCCGGGGCCGGGGATTCACCCCTCCACTTT. It translates to CASAGPGAGDSPLHF. Variable domain in full (rest from reference TRBV5-1 and TRBJ1-6): KAGVTQTPRYLIKTRGQQVTLSCSPISGHRSVSWYQQTPGQGLQFLFEYFSETQRNKGNFPGRFSGRQFSNSRSEMNVSTLELGDSALYLCASAGPGAGDSPLHFGNGTRLTVT.

This clonotype was detected many times. The rearrangement links TRBV11-2 to TRBJ2-7; D is unresolved. V was shortened by 1 base and J by 6 bases, with 7 bases between the two germline ends. The CDR3 has 12 residues. The germline V gene has CDR1 SGHAT and CDR2 FQNNGV. CDR3 sequence: CASSLGGLEQYF. The CDR3 DNA reads TGTGCCAGCAGCTTAGGCGGTCTCGAGCAGTACTTC.

A few counts support this clonotype. This rearrangement joins TRBV7-9 to TRBJ1-2; 7 nucleotides agree with TRBD1. J was trimmed by 0 bases and V by 5 bases; bases with no gene match: 6. Germline lookup yields CDR1 SEHNR and CDR2 FQNEAQ (reference sequence). There are 15 residues in the CDR3. The CDR3 sequence: CASSHTGDSNYGYTF. In DNA, the CDR3 is TGTGCCAGCAGCCATACAGGGGATTCTAACTATGGCTACACCTTC. Complete variable domain (other parts from reference TRBV7-9 and TRBJ1-2): DTGVSQNPRHKITKRGQNVTFRCDPISEHNRLYWYRQTLGQGPEFLTYFQNEAQLEKSRLLSDRFSAERPKGSFSTLEIQRTEQGDSAMYLCASSHTGDSNYGYTFGSGTRLTVV.

V and J are TRBV29-1 and TRBJ2-7, with D perhaps matching TRBD2 (5 bases). V was shortened by 6 bases and J by 3 bases, with 12 bases between the two germline ends. Germline V gene data show CDR1 as SQVTM and CDR2 as ANQGSEA. The CDR3 is 12 amino acids. The CDR3 reads CSVEGTNYEQYF. For the CDR3, the DNA is TGCAGCGTAGAGGGTACCAACTACGAGCAGTACTTC.

The J gene is TRBJ2-3, the V gene TRBV2; D is unclear. The CDR3 totals 15 residues. With 1 base removed from V and 0 bases from J, the gap between germline ends came to 8 bases. Germline CDR1 reads SNHLY; CDR2 reads FYNNEI. The CDR3 DNA reads as TGTGCCAGCAGTGAAGATAGCCCTAGCACAGATACGCAGTATTTT. Residues: CASSEDSPSTDTQYF.

The count of this clonotype is one. J is TRBJ2-1 and V is TRBV3-1; TRBD2 matches 7 bases. The CDR3 totals 17 residues. V shed 2 bases and J 0 bases; nucleotides not matched to a gene: 7. Germline V gives CDR1 LGHDT, CDR2 YNNKEL (reference sequence). CDR3 sequence (DNA): TGTGCCAGCAGCCAATCCTTCGGCGGGGGCTCCTACAATGAGCAGTTCTTC. It codes for CASSQSFGGGSYNEQFF.

The CDR3 nucleotides read TGTGCCAGCAGCCAACAGGGGGCGGGTGGCTACACCTTC. It encodes CASSQQGAGGYTF. This chain links TRBV11-2 with TRBJ1-2; 9 bases match TRBD1. Germline V gene sequence: CDR1 SGHAT, CDR2 FQNNGV. The junction had 5 bases not matched to a gene; V was cut back by 5 bases and J by 7 bases. The CDR3 is made up of 13 amino acids.

This clonotype has only a few counts. The V call is TRBV9, the J call TRBJ2-6, with D perhaps TRBD1 (5 bases). Trimming stripped 0 bases from V and 1 base from J, with 20 bases between. The CDR3 is made up of 20 amino acids. CDR1 and CDR2 from the germline V gene are SGDLS and YYNGEE. The CDR3: CASSVVPGAGRGSGANVLTF. CDR3 DNA: TGTGCCAGCAGCGTAGTCCCTGGGGCAGGTCGTGGGTCTGGGGCCAACGTCCTGACTTTC.

This clonotype has more than one count but fewer than ten. The rearrangement uses TRBV10-3 and TRBJ2-1, with 14 bases aligning to TRBD2. This CDR3 region has 15 residues. The junction had 0 bases not matched to a gene; V was cut back by 2 bases and J by 6 bases. Germline CDR1 ENHRY, CDR2 SYGVKD. The CDR3 region has the DNA TGTGCCATCAGTGAGGGGACTAGCGGGGGCAATGAGCAGTTCTTC. It specifies CAISEGTSGGNEQFF.

This clonotype appeared a single time. One end of the junction varies from germline; a read error may be responsible. The chain is built from TRBV7-9 and TRBJ1-1; TRBD1 matches at 8 bases. CDR1 SEHNR and CDR2 FQNEAQ come from the germline V gene (reference sequence). The CDR3 runs 15 residues. The CDR3 is CASSLADRGGTEAFF. The CDR3 DNA is TGTGCCAGCAGCCTAGCTGACAGGGGAGGCACTGAAGCTTTCTTT.